This TCR beta chain was obtained from a study of T cells after yellow fever vaccination. Study-wide results and caveats: Faster peaking, at day 5 versus 15, marked a secondary response that was weaker. FACS-sorted repertoires could contain abundant clonotypes contaminating from the bulk population.

With respect to this clonotype: Antigen specificity is unknown.

TCRdb ran MiXCR on the 5' RACE reads and lists one entry per CDR3 protein. The table lists 300,000 to 450,000 distinct CDR3 sequences, around 8.1% of them singletons. The CDR3 extends over 15 amino acids. Germline-derived CDR1 and CDR2 are SQVTM and ANQGSEA. V was cut by 4 bases and J by 0 bases, with 12 bases left in between. The genes are TRBV29-1 and TRBJ2-2; D is undetermined. The material sequenced was PBMCs, taken about 41 days after the first yellow fever vaccination. This TCR derives from a man between 18 and 35 years old who received the YFV17D yellow fever vaccine. CDR3 amino acids: CSVGGRLANTGELFF. CDR3 DNA sequence: TGCAGCGTTGGTGGTCGTCTTGCGAACACCGGGGAGCTGTTTTTT.